Shown below are 26 T cell receptor beta chains from a single sample sequenced in a study of blood T cell repertoires in COVID-19. Sequencing used immunoSEQ multiplex PCR; TCRdb keeps in-frame clones, though not all of them. The table shows about 180,000 clones, with approximately 88% occurring only once. The sample was peripheral blood. These receptors were taken from a woman in her thirties with acute or convalescent COVID-19.

This clone was observed a single time. The chain carries TRBV27 and TRBJ2-2; 7 bases fit TRBD1. This CDR3 comprises 13 residues. The germline V gene has CDR1 MNHEY and CDR2 SMNVEV (reference sequence). The V and J ends lost 10 bases and 7 bases, in that order; junction bases with no gene match: 9. The CDR3 DNA reads as TGTGCCACCTACGACAGGGCGCTCGGGGAGCTGTTTTTT. Amino acids: CATYDRALGELFF.

The chain uses TRBV7-9 and TRBJ2-3, with TRBD2 matching over 12 bases. Germline assignment: CDR1 SEHNR and CDR2 FQNEAQ (reference sequence). The V gene end was trimmed by 4 bases and the J gene end by 2 bases; junction bases not matched to a gene: 4. The CDR3 contains 16 residues. CDR3 residues: CASSSGTSGYTDTQYF. CDR3 DNA: TGTGCCAGCAGCTCAGGGACTAGCGGGTACACAGATACGCAGTATTTT.

This chain connects TRBV28 to TRBJ2-5; 8 positions match TRBD2. Per the germline V gene, CDR1 is MDHEN and CDR2 is SYDVKM. This CDR3 spans 17 amino acids. The V gene end was trimmed by 3 bases and the J gene end by 2 bases; junction bases not matched to a gene: 11. The CDR3: CASSFRAGEGGQETQYF. CDR3 coding DNA: TGTGCCAGCAGTTTTCGAGCGGGAGAAGGGGGGCAAGAGACCCAGTACTTC.

The chain recombines TRBV28 with TRBJ2-7, with TRBD2 as a possible D gene (6 bases). V was cut by 7 bases and J by 2 bases, with 15 bases left in between. In germline, CDR1 is MDHEN, CDR2 SYDVKM. The CDR3 is 14 residues long. The CDR3 region is CASTSVGGAYEQYF. The CDR3 region has the DNA TGTGCCAGCACATCCGTCGGGGGTGCCTACGAGCAGTACTTC.

The rearrangement uses TRBV5-1 and TRBJ2-7; D gene ambiguous. The germline gives CDR1 SGHRS, CDR2 YFSETQ. CDR3 length equals 14 residues. V lost 0 bases, J lost 1 base, and 8 bases lay in between. CDR3 sequence: CASSLAGDSYEQYF. The CDR3 DNA reads as TGCGCCAGCAGCTTGGCCGGAGATTCCTACGAGCAGTACTTC.

This clone was detected a few times. This chain joins TRBV10-1 and TRBJ2-5, with D possibly being TRBD1 (6 bases). The CDR3 sequence is 13 residues long. Germline-derived CDR1 and CDR2 are WNHNN and SYGVQD (reference sequence). The V end lost 3 bases, the J end lost 5 bases, and 10 bases lay between the germline ends. The CDR3 DNA reads TGCGCCAGCAGTGAACAGGGTTCCGAGACCCAGTACTTC. Translating gives CASSEQGSETQYF.

This chain connects TRBV2 to TRBJ2-7; TRBD2 might be the D (5 bases). The CDR3 totals 12 residues. The V end lost 6 bases, the J end lost 6 bases, and 12 bases lay between the germline ends. CDR1 and CDR2 (germline): SNHLY, FYNNEI. CDR3 nucleotide sequence: TGTGCCAGCAGCCAAACTAGGAGCGAGCAGTACTTC. It is translated as CASSQTRSEQYF.

The rearrangement joins TRBV7-2 to TRBJ1-2; D is unresolved. Per the germline V gene, CDR1 is SGHTA and CDR2 is FQGNSA. V lost 0 bases, J lost 5 bases, and 10 bases lay in between. This CDR3 spans 14 amino acids. The CDR3 reads CASSLAPQNYGYTF. The CDR3 nucleotides read TGTGCCAGCAGCTTAGCGCCCCAGAATTATGGCTACACCTTC.

This chain joins TRBV28 and TRBJ1-4, with D possibly TRBD1 on 5 matching bases. There are 17 residues in the CDR3. Trimming stripped 4 bases from V and 0 bases from J, with 15 bases between. Per the germline V gene, CDR1 is MDHEN and CDR2 is SYDVKM. The CDR3 reads CASSSLGALSTNEKLFF. The DNA for the CDR3 is TGTGCCAGCAGTTCCTTAGGGGCCCTATCAACTAATGAAAAACTGTTTTTT.

The chain uses TRBV5-5 and TRBJ2-3; the match to TRBD2 covers 9 bases. CDR3 length: 14 residues. Germline assignment: CDR1 SGHKS and CDR2 YYEKEE (reference sequence). V dropped 10 bases and J dropped 1; count of bases not matched to a gene: 7. The CDR3 loop reads CAAQVAGGTDTQYF. For the CDR3, the DNA is TGTGCCGCCCAGGTAGCGGGGGGCACAGATACGCAGTATTTT.

This sequence joins TRBV30 and TRBJ2-5, with a tentative D call TRBD2 (5 bases). The CDR3 is 13 amino acids. The germline V gene has CDR1 GTSNPN and CDR2 SVGIG (reference sequence). V was clipped by 3 bases and J by 7 bases, with 15 bases between them. CDR3 DNA sequence: TGTGCCTGGAGCCCGTTAGGACTCGGGACCCAGTACTTC. Residues: CAWSPLGLGTQYF.

This chain uses TRBV6-1 with TRBJ1-1; D is perhaps TRBD1 (6 bases). This CDR3 comprises 14 residues. In germline, CDR1 is MNHNS, CDR2 SASEGT. The germline V and J ends were trimmed by 3 bases and 11 bases, with 19 bases remaining between them. CDR3 residues: CASSEQGPSGRAFF. The CDR3 DNA is TGTGCCAGCAGTGAGCAGGGGCCCAGTGGAAGGGCTTTCTTT.

The sample holds one count of this clone. V is TRBV28 and J is TRBJ1-1, with 7 bases lining up with TRBD1. The germline V gene encodes CDR1 MDHEN and CDR2 SYDVKM. J lost 0 bases, V lost 2 bases, and 9 bases had no gene match. The CDR3 is 17 residues long. As DNA, the CDR3 is TGTGCCAGCAGTTTAGAGGACCCGGACAGGATGAACACTGAAGCTTTCTTT. Translating it yields CASSLEDPDRMNTEAFF.

V is TRBV14 and J is TRBJ2-7; D perhaps matches TRBD2 (5 bases). V lost 1 base and J lost 4, with 11 bases in between. The CDR3 is 14 residues long. Germline V CDR1 and CDR2: SGHDN, FVKESK. For the CDR3, the DNA is TGTGCCAGCAGCCAAGTTTTTAGGGAGTACGAGCAGTACTTC. It translates to CASSQVFREYEQYF.

As for this clone: Its ends do not fully match the called genes, so a read error is possible. The chain employs TRBV19 and TRBJ1-3; 9 bases line up with TRBD1. The germline gives CDR1 LNHDA, CDR2 SQIVND (reference sequence). The CDR3 contains 15 residues. The CDR3 sequence is CAGSIGTGIGNTIYF. The CDR3 DNA sequence: TGTGCCGGCAGTATCGGGACAGGGATTGGAAACACTATATATTTT. The full variable domain, its missing parts supplied by reference TRBV19 and TRBJ1-3, is DGGITQSPKYLFRKEGQNVTLSCEQNLNHDAMYWYRQDPGQGLRLIYYSQIVNDFQKGDIAEGYSVSREKKESFPLTVTSAQKNPTAFYLCAGSIGTGIGNTIYFGEGSWLTVV.

Note on this clone: Other DNA sequences in this sample translate to the same CDR3. The J gene is TRBJ2-2, the V gene TRBV28; D unclear. Trimming shortened V by 3 bases and J by 5 bases, and 4 bases separated the two germline ends. Germline assignment: CDR1 MDHEN and CDR2 SYDVKM. The CDR3 spans 12 residues. The CDR3 bases are TGTGCCAGCAGTTTGCGGACCGGGGAGCTGTTTTTT. This sequence encodes CASSLRTGELFF. Full variable domain (outside the CDR3, taken from reference TRBV28 and TRBJ2-2): DVKVTQSSRYLVKRTGEKVFLECVQDMDHENMFWYRQDPGLGLRLIYFSYDVKMKEKGDIPEGYSVSREKKERFSLILESASTNQTSMYLCASSLRTGELFFGEGSRLTVL.

V and J are TRBV11-2 and TRBJ2-7, with a tentative D call TRBD1 (5 bases). The CDR3 sequence is 15 residues long. V lost 0 bases and J lost 3, with 12 bases in between. Germline V CDR1 and CDR2: SGHAT, FQNNGV. The DNA for the CDR3 is TGTGCCAGCAGCTTAGAGCCAGGGTCCATCTACGAGCAGTACTTC. Translated: CASSLEPGSIYEQYF.

The chain combines TRBV28 with TRBJ2-2; TRBD2 matches at 12 bases. From germline, CDR1 is MDHEN and CDR2 SYDVKM. This CDR3 spans 15 amino acids. V shed 6 bases and J 8 bases; nucleotides not matched to a gene: 7. CDR3 sequence: CASRGTSGSKGELFF. The CDR3 nucleotides are TGTGCCAGCAGGGGGACTAGCGGGTCCAAGGGGGAGCTGTTTTTT.

The chain couples TRBV7-2 to TRBJ2-7; perhaps TRBD2 as D (7 bases). CDR3 length: 14 amino acids. Germline V gene lookup returns CDR1 SGHTA and CDR2 FQGNSA. The V end was cut by 5 bases, the J end by 9 bases, with 20 bases between. CDR3 protein: CASSPSGTTSPQYF. The DNA of the CDR3 is TGTGCCAGCAGCCCGAGCGGGACAACCTCCCCGCAGTACTTC.

This chain uses TRBV6-5 with TRBJ1-1; TRBD1 matches at 8 bases. Germline V CDR1 and CDR2: MNHEY, SVGAGI. The V segment lost 7 bases and the J segment 5 bases; nucleotides outside the gene matches: 9. This CDR3 comprises 14 residues. Written as DNA, the CDR3 is TGTGCCAGCAAACCGGACAGGGTGGGGACTGAAGCTTTCTTT. This codes for CASKPDRVGTEAFF.

The V gene is TRBV11-2, the J gene TRBJ2-2; no firm D call. The CDR3 runs 11 residues. Per the germline V gene, CDR1 is SGHAT and CDR2 is FQNNGV. Trimming removed 5 bases at V and 6 bases at J, with 4 bases between. CDR3 sequence reads: CASSPAGELFF. DNA of the CDR3: TGTGCCAGCAGCCCAGCCGGGGAGCTGTTTTTT.

The CDR3 is CASSDGQPQHF. The DNA of the CDR3 is TGTGCCAGCAGTGACGGTCAGCCCCAGCATTTT. The chain has TRBV2 and TRBJ1-5; no definite D call. The V gene lost 3 bases and the J gene lost 6 bases, with 3 bases spanning the gap. The V gene's germline CDR1 is SNHLY and CDR2 FYNNEI. The length of the CDR3 is 11 residues.

In this sample, this clone turned up once. J is TRBJ2-1 and V is TRBV7-9; a weak D match, TRBD1 (6 bases). V was pared by 8 bases and J by 15 bases, with 29 bases between. The CDR3 has 15 amino acids. CDR1 is SEHNR, CDR2 FQNEAQ, per germline (reference sequence). The CDR3 here is CASALSGTRGGGRFF. The CDR3 nucleotides are TGTGCCAGCGCCCTAAGTGGGACACGGGGTGGGGGTAGGTTCTTC.

The chain is built from TRBV19 and TRBJ1-3; 7 positions match TRBD1. The junction had 12 bases not matched to a gene; V was cut back by 9 bases and J by 7 bases. Germline V gene lookup returns CDR1 LNHDA and CDR2 SQIVND (reference sequence). This CDR3 spans 14 amino acids. The CDR3 nucleotides read TGTGCCAGCAACCCAGAGGGGGCAGGGAACACCATATATTTT. It yields the protein CASNPEGAGNTIYF.

This sequence joins TRBV19 and TRBJ2-5, with a possible D match to TRBD2 (6 bases). Germline V gene lookup returns CDR1 LNHDA and CDR2 SQIVND (reference sequence). This CDR3 spans 13 amino acids. V lost 3 bases and J 1 base, leaving 6 bases between the germline ends. CDR3 residues: CASSIGGQETQYF. The CDR3, as DNA: TGTGCCAGTAGTATCGGGGGCCAAGAGACCCAGTACTTC.

V and J are TRBV3-1 (or the pseudogene TRBV3-2) and TRBJ1-1; D is possibly TRBD1 (5 bases). The germline gives CDR1 LGHDT, CDR2 YNNKEL (reference sequence). Deletions cut 5 bases from V and 1 base from J, with 11 bases between. The CDR3 spans 14 residues. The CDR3 DNA sequence: TGTGCCAGCAGCTATAGACAGCAGAACACTGAAGCTTTCTTT. Protein: CASSYRQQNTEAFF.